The 26 T cell receptor beta chains listed next were all sequenced from one sample in a study of patients and donors after allogeneic stem cell transplantation (dated by TCRdb to 2020 to 2022). The library was built by means of RT-PCR. Sequencing instrument: NextSeq 550. The public reads were reprocessed in TCRdb via fastp at Q25 and MiXCR, keeping in-frame beta chains. Rows with a matching CDR3 protein are joined into one entry that keeps the most common DNA and genes. The sample table records 900,000 to 1,000,000 distinct CDR3 sequences; over 15% of these occur just once. The biggest ten clones account for 5.5% to 6.5% of the sample. Sequencing was performed on blood, either unsorted or a sorted T cell fraction (not recorded which). The receptors were gathered from a human donor who was either an allogeneic HSCT recipient or a stem cell or donor lymphocyte infusion donor (not recorded which). It is not recorded whose cells these are; they may come from a transplant donor.

This clonotype was seen repeatedly, ten times or more. This chain uses TRBV4-2 with TRBJ1-1; D perhaps matches TRBD1 (6 bases). Trimming removed 1 base at V and 2 bases at J, with 8 bases between. CDR1 LGHNA and CDR2 YNFKEQ come from the germline V gene. The CDR3 spans 14 residues. CDR3 sequence reads: CASSQGTDNTEAFF. The CDR3 nucleotides are TGTGCCAGCAGCCAAGGGACAGACAACACTGAAGCTTTCTTT.

The CDR3 loop reads CATSRDGGKETQYF. In DNA, the CDR3 is TGTGCCACCAGCAGAGATGGCGGGAAAGAGACCCAGTACTTC. The V call is TRBV15, the J call TRBJ2-5; perhaps TRBD2 as D (6 bases). Germline V CDR1 and CDR2: LNHNV, YYDKDF (reference sequence). The CDR3 is made up of 14 amino acids. With 0 bases removed from V and 3 bases from J, the gap between germline ends came to 8 bases.

This clonotype was seen more than once but under ten times. The V gene is TRBV29-1, the J gene TRBJ1-1, with 8 positions matching TRBD1. There are 16 residues in the CDR3. V lost 5 bases to trimming and J lost 4 bases; unmatched junction nucleotides: 15. CDR1 SQVTM and CDR2 ANQGSEA come from the germline V gene. The CDR3 protein is CSVYGRGRRSGTEAFF. CDR3 coding DNA: TGCAGCGTTTATGGCAGGGGGCGCCGATCGGGCACTGAAGCTTTCTTT.

The V gene is TRBV20-1, the J gene TRBJ2-5; tentative D call: TRBD2 (7 bases). Per germline, CDR1 DFQATT and CDR2 SNEGSKA (reference sequence). CDR3 length: 16 residues. Trimming took 1 base from V and 1 from J, leaving 16 bases between them. CDR3 bases: TGCAGTGCTAGAGCTGGGAGGGGGGTGATCCAAGAGACCCAGTACTTC. This codes for CSARAGRGVIQETQYF.

The chain is built from TRBV9 and TRBJ2-3, with 8 bases matching TRBD2. CDR3 length: 17 residues. Looked up from germline, CDR1 is SGDLS and CDR2 is YYNGEE. Losses at the gene ends were 0 bases for V and 1 base for J; bases not matched to a gene: 7. Here the CDR3 reads CASSVGASGSRTDTQYF. The CDR3 DNA follows: TGTGCCAGCAGCGTAGGGGCGAGCGGGAGCCGCACAGATACGCAGTATTTT. The complete variable domain, with remaining parts taken from reference TRBV9 and TRBJ2-3, reads DSGVTQTPKHLITATGQRVTLRCSPRSGDLSVYWYQQSLDQGLQFLIQYYNGEERAKGNILERFSAQQFPDLHSELNLSSLELGDSALYFCASSVGASGSRTDTQYFGPGTRLTVL.

This clonotype was seen only a few times. The CDR3 protein is CASSVGENTGELFF. The CDR3 nucleotides are TGCGCCAGCAGCGTCGGGGAGAACACCGGGGAGCTGTTTTTT. The chain recombines TRBV4-1 with TRBJ2-2, with D possibly being TRBD2 (5 bases). This CDR3 has 14 residues. The germline V gene has CDR1 MGHRA and CDR2 YSYEKL. V was cut by 5 bases and J by 1 base, with 8 bases left in between.

This clonotype was observed a few times. The rearrangement uses TRBV9 and TRBJ2-7; D possibly uses TRBD1 or TRBD2 (7 bases each). Germline V lookup: CDR1 SGDLS, CDR2 YYNGEE. The CDR3 is 13 amino acids. The CDR3 coding sequence is TGTGAGGGGGCTGGCGGGAGAATGTACGAGCAGTACTTC. Its protein product is CEGAGGRMYEQYF.

The chain employs TRBV4-1 and TRBJ2-7; D gene ambiguous. V was trimmed by 0 bases and J by 5 bases, leaving 14 bases between them. The CDR3 consists of 15 residues. The germline CDR1 and CDR2 sequences are MGHRA and YSYEKL. This chain's CDR3 is CASSQDTRPLHEQYF. CDR3 in DNA: TGCGCCAGCAGCCAAGATACCAGGCCCCTCCACGAGCAGTACTTC.

The chain has TRBV9 and TRBJ2-7, with 8 bases identical to TRBD2. Germline V gene sequence: CDR1 SGDLS, CDR2 YYNGEE. The CDR3 is made up of 15 amino acids. V was clipped by 0 bases and J by 2 bases; unmatched bases: 4. CDR3 region: CASSVGSGGPYEQYF. CDR3 coding DNA: TGTGCCAGCAGCGTAGGATCGGGAGGGCCCTACGAGCAGTACTTC.

The sample holds a few counts of this clonotype. The chain combines TRBV27 with TRBJ2-7, with 11 bases lining up with TRBD2. The CDR3 runs 18 residues. Germline V gene data show CDR1 as MNHEY and CDR2 as SMNVEV (reference sequence). V dropped 0 bases and J dropped 4; count of bases not matched to a gene: 11. This CDR3 reads CASSLSGSGRAGGYEQYF. DNA for the CDR3: TGTGCCAGCAGTTTATCGGGTAGCGGGAGGGCCGGAGGTTACGAGCAGTACTTC.

This chain uses TRBV20-1 with TRBJ2-2; 7 positions agree with TRBD1. The CDR3 consists of 16 residues. J was trimmed by 1 base and V by 1 base; bases with no gene match: 6. Per germline, CDR1 DFQATT and CDR2 SNEGSKA (reference sequence). The CDR3 loop is CSARAPDRLNTGELFF. The DNA for the CDR3 is TGCAGTGCTAGAGCCCCGGACAGGCTGAACACCGGGGAGCTGTTTTTT.

This chain links TRBV5-1 with TRBJ2-7, with D perhaps being TRBD1 or TRBD2 (6 bases each). The V end was cut by 0 bases, the J end by 6 bases, with 13 bases between. Germline lookup yields CDR1 SGHRS and CDR2 YFSETQ. This CDR3 comprises 14 residues. The CDR3 region has the DNA TGCGCCAGCAGCTTGGCTTTTGGAGGGGGCGAGCAGTACTTC. This translates into CASSLAFGGGEQYF.

The V call is TRBV15, the J call TRBJ1-1, with a weak D call TRBD1 (5 bases). V dropped 3 bases and J dropped 4 bases, with 9 bases sitting between them. CDR1 and CDR2 from the germline V gene are LNHNV and YYDKDF (reference sequence). CDR3 length equals 13 residues. The CDR3 DNA follows: TGTGCCACCAGCAGCACCGGGACCACTGAAGCTTTCTTT. It codes for CATSSTGTTEAFF.

A few counts support this clonotype. The chain carries TRBV9 and TRBJ2-7; 7 nucleotides align to TRBD1. J lost 2 bases, V lost 3 bases, and 5 bases had no gene match. Germline V lookup: CDR1 SGDLS, CDR2 YYNGEE. This CDR3 has 14 amino acids. The CDR3 spells CASSARQGPYEQYF. CDR3 bases: TGTGCCAGCAGCGCTCGACAGGGCCCCTACGAGCAGTACTTC.

At least ten counts were recorded for this clonotype. V and J are TRBV28 and TRBJ2-1; 8 bases fit TRBD1. This CDR3 is 15 amino acids long. Per germline, CDR1 MDHEN and CDR2 SYDVKM. Trimming cost V 3 bases and J 4 bases; bases outside gene matches: 5. The CDR3 DNA reads TGTGCCAGCAGTTTGGCAGGGGGCGTATACAATGAGCAGTTCTTC. As protein: CASSLAGGVYNEQFF.

This clonotype was recorded many times. This rearrangement joins TRBV7-2 to TRBJ2-7; 7 nucleotides line up with TRBD1. The CDR3 is made up of 14 amino acids. The V segment lost 5 bases and the J segment 5 bases; nucleotides outside the gene matches: 9. CDR1 and CDR2 (germline): SGHTA, FQGNSA. The CDR3 nucleotides read TGTGCCAGCAGCCCTCGACAGGGTATTAACGAGCAGTACTTC. Translation: CASSPRQGINEQYF.

This clonotype was observed a handful of times. The chain has TRBV29-1 and TRBJ1-1, with 7 bases that match TRBD1. With V trimmed by 6 bases and J by 3 bases, 10 bases remained unmatched. Germline loops: CDR1 SQVTM, CDR2 ANQGSEA. The CDR3 extends over 14 amino acids. CDR3 DNA: TGCAGCGTACCAAGAGGGGGCTGGGACACTGAAGCTTTCTTT. Translating gives CSVPRGGWDTEAFF.

This clonotype was observed at least ten times. The gene calls are TRBV6-5 and TRBJ2-1; D perhaps matches TRBD1 (6 bases). V was trimmed by 3 bases and J by 6 bases, leaving 12 bases between them. The CDR3 runs to 14 residues. Germline assignment: CDR1 MNHEY and CDR2 SVGAGI. Here the CDR3 reads CASSYGGRVNEQFF. CDR3 nucleotide sequence: TGTGCCAGCAGTTATGGGGGCCGCGTCAATGAGCAGTTCTTC.

This clonotype was counted many times. The chain combines TRBV11-2 with TRBJ2-5; 8 bases fit TRBD2. The V gene's germline CDR1 is SGHAT and CDR2 FQNNGV. V lost 4 bases to trimming and J lost 4 bases; unmatched junction nucleotides: 2. The CDR3 length is 13 residues. The CDR3 is CASSSGLGETQYF. The DNA of the CDR3 is TGTGCCAGCAGCTCGGGACTAGGAGAGACCCAGTACTTC.

The V gene is TRBV7-9, the J gene TRBJ1-1, with TRBD1 identical over 8 bases. The CDR3 is made up of 16 amino acids. J lost 0 bases, V lost 3 bases, and 6 bases had no gene match. From germline, CDR1 is SEHNR and CDR2 FQNEAQ (reference sequence). CDR3 bases: TGTGCCAGCAGCTTTCAGGGGGCGAAAATGAACACTGAAGCTTTCTTT. Protein sequence: CASSFQGAKMNTEAFF.

The V gene is TRBV9, the J gene TRBJ2-4; maybe TRBD2 (5 bases). CDR3 length: 13 residues. V lost 0 bases and J 15 bases, leaving 16 bases between the germline ends. The germline CDR1 and CDR2 sequences are SGDLS and YYNGEE. Here the CDR3 reads CASSVELEASRYF. The CDR3 DNA reads as TGTGCCAGCAGCGTAGAGTTGGAGGCTAGTCGGTACTTC.

This clonotype has only a few counts. This chain links TRBV20-1 with TRBJ2-3, with TRBD2 matching over 9 bases. CDR3 length equals 16 residues. The germline V gene has CDR1 DFQATT and CDR2 SNEGSKA (reference sequence). V shed 2 bases and J 4 bases; nucleotides not matched to a gene: 10. The CDR3 spells CSARPPSGAGPDTQYF. CDR3 bases: TGCAGTGCTAGACCTCCTAGCGGGGCGGGGCCAGATACGCAGTATTTT.

This clonotype was detected only a few times. The chain uses TRBV9 and TRBJ2-3; D not certain. Trimming left V 3 bases short and J 5 bases short, with 19 bases between. CDR3 size: 16 residues. Germline CDR1 is SGDLS and CDR2 is YYNGEE. In DNA, the CDR3 is TGTGCCAGCAGCGCCGCCCAGTCGGCTCACGGAGATACGCAGTATTTT. Its translation: CASSAAQSAHGDTQYF.

V gene TRBV7-3 combines with J gene TRBJ2-7; 7 bases map to TRBD1. The CDR3 has 13 residues. V dropped 2 bases and J dropped 3; count of bases not matched to a gene: 1. Germline assignment: CDR1 SGHTA and CDR2 FQGTGA. The DNA of the CDR3 is TGTGCCAGCAGCTTACACAGGGGCTACGAGCAGTACTTC. It yields the protein CASSLHRGYEQYF.

DNA for the CDR3: TGTGCCAGCAGTTTCCGGGGTTCGATAACTGAAGCTTTCTTT. It yields the protein CASSFRGSITEAFF. V usage is TRBV27 and J usage is TRBJ1-1; unclear D gene. With 3 bases removed from V and 5 bases from J, the gap between germline ends came to 13 bases. CDR1 is MNHEY and CDR2 is SMNVEV in the germline V gene (reference sequence). CDR3 length: 14 amino acids.

V gene TRBV5-1 combines with J gene TRBJ2-3, with 12 bases that match TRBD1. The CDR3 runs 15 residues. The V gene end was trimmed by 2 bases and the J gene end by 6 bases; junction bases not matched to a gene: 4. Germline V gene lookup returns CDR1 SGHRS and CDR2 YFSETQ. The CDR3 sequence: CASSFGTGGADTQYF. As DNA, the CDR3 is TGCGCCAGCAGCTTCGGGACAGGGGGCGCGGATACGCAGTATTTT.